The following is a T cell receptor beta chain sequence with its context. The antigen is undetermined. The study ran its PCR with 60 Vbeta and 13 Jbeta primers. TCRdb keeps only in-frame clones here, not all; method: immunoSEQ multiplex PCR. Here the sample spans approximately 110,000 clones, 65% to 85% being singletons. This entry is derived from a study of cytomegalovirus exposure and HLA in healthy donors. General study findings and limits: Of the V segments, some could not be distinguished, including TRBV6-2 and TRBV6-3, and were excluded.

This CDR3 region has 16 residues. The V gene's germline CDR1 is MNHNY and CDR2 SVGAGI (reference sequence). V lost 2 bases and J lost 0, with 13 bases in between. The source is a young woman in good health and CMV-seronegative. Material for sequencing was PBMCs. The chain links TRBV6-6 to TRBJ1-1, with a weak D call TRBD1 (5 bases). CDR3 loop: CASSYGGVVMNTEAFF. CDR3 sequence (DNA): TGTGCCAGCAGTTACGGGGGGGTGGTCATGAACACTGAAGCTTTCTTT.